These T cell receptor beta chains were read from a single sample in a study of T-cell reconstitution after alpha-beta-depleted transplantation in children. One entry per CDR3 protein, called by TCRdb with MiXCR from the PCR reads. The sample consists of approximately 70,000 distinct CDR3 sequences, roughly 4.4% of them appearing once. The sample in question was PBMCs, mostly from graft donor cells, obtained 180 days after TCRalphabeta/CD19-depleted stem cell transplant. The receptors were gathered from a boy under two years old who had a stem cell transplant for acute myeloid leukemia, so the T cells may come from the graft donor. The CDR3 runs from the conserved cysteine through the conserved F or W. Fields, in order: CDR3 protein, CDR3 DNA, V gene, clone size, J gene, D gene. A D gene is named only where the DNA matches it firmly. Expanded clones are given a class, and other clones once, few, many or no size at all.

CASSLGGRALPQETQYF | TGTGCCAGCAGCTTAGGGGGCCGGGCGCTACCCCAAGAGACCCAGTACTTC | TRBV11-3 | many | TRBJ2-5 | .
CASSGSLWSSYGYTF | TGTGCCAGCAGCGGGAGCCTTTGGTCCTCCTATGGCTACACCTTC | TRBV9 | many | TRBJ1-2 | .
CASSLVLYHSSTDTQYF | TGCGCCAGCAGCTTGGTCCTCTACCACTCTAGCACAGATACGCAGTATTTT | TRBV5-1 | many | TRBJ2-3 | .
CSASTSRGTLATNEKLFF | TGCAGTGCCTCGACTTCCAGGGGGACCCTCGCAACTAATGAAAAACTGTTTTTT | TRBV20-1 | many | TRBJ1-4 | TRBD1
CATKQGEDQPQHF | TGTGCCACCAAACAGGGGGAGGATCAGCCCCAGCATTTT | TRBV12-3/TRBV12-4 | many | TRBJ1-5 | TRBD1
CASSPTRDRSFYGYTF | TGTGCCAGCAGCCCAACCCGGGACAGGAGTTTCTATGGCTACACCTTC | TRBV7-9 | many | TRBJ1-2 | TRBD1
CASSPGGRRDTQYF | TGTGCCAGCAGCCCGGGGGGCCGGAGGGATACGCAGTATTTT | TRBV12-3/TRBV12-4 | many | TRBJ2-3 | .
CASSPDGYEQYF | TGTGCCAGCAGCCCAGACGGTTACGAGCAGTACTTC | TRBV7-9 | many | TRBJ2-7 | .
CSARDRANSPLHF | TGCAGCGCTAGGGACAGGGCTAATTCACCCCTCCACTTT | TRBV20-1 | many | TRBJ1-6 | TRBD1
CASSLGRAGNQPQHF | TGTGCCAGCAGCTTAGGCAGGGCTGGCAATCAGCCCCAGCATTTT | TRBV7-3 | many | TRBJ1-5 | .
CATSEKGLSYNEQFF | TGTGCCACCAGTGAAAAAGGGCTCTCCTACAATGAGCAGTTCTTC | TRBV24-1 | many | TRBJ2-1 | .
CSVQGVTGLKDGYTF | TGCAGCGTCCAAGGGGTGACAGGGCTAAAAGACGGCTACACCTTC | TRBV29-1 | many | TRBJ1-2 | TRBD1
CASSLAPAGGLTDTQYF | TGTGCCAGCAGCTTAGCCCCAGCGGGGGGGCTAACAGATACGCAGTATTTT | TRBV7-2 | many | TRBJ2-3 | TRBD2
CASSSNREGEQFF | TGCGCCAGCAGCTCGAACAGGGAAGGTGAGCAGTTCTTC | TRBV5-1 | many | TRBJ2-1 | .
CSATWGTGASYEQYF | TGCAGTGCCACATGGGGGACAGGAGCCTCCTACGAGCAGTACTTC | TRBV20-1 | many | TRBJ2-7 | TRBD1
CASSLALILATDTDTQYF | TGTGCCAGCAGTTTAGCCCTAATTCTCGCTACTGACACAGATACGCAGTATTTT | TRBV12-3/TRBV12-4 | many | TRBJ2-3 | .
CASSLEGDLAGTGELFF | TGTGCCAGCAGTTTAGAGGGGGATCTAGCGGGGACCGGGGAGCTGTTTTTT | TRBV12-3/TRBV12-4 | many | TRBJ2-2 | TRBD2
CSASLGPETQYF | TGCAGTGCGAGCCTCGGGCCTGAGACCCAGTACTTC | TRBV20-1 | many | TRBJ2-5 | .
CASSLGWGVGQYF | TGTGCCAGCAGCTTGGGGTGGGGGGTTGGGCAGTACTTC | TRBV7-2 | many | TRBJ2-7 | .
CSVGPGETQYF | TGCAGCGTTGGACCGGGAGAGACCCAGTACTTC | TRBV29-1 | many | TRBJ2-5 | .
CSVEGVGRSYEQYF | TGCAGCGTTGAAGGGGTAGGACGCTCCTACGAGCAGTACTTC | TRBV29-1 | . | TRBJ2-7 | .
CASSLDGASYNEQFF | TGCGCCAGCAGCTTAGACGGGGCCTCCTACAATGAGCAGTTCTTC | TRBV5-1 | many | TRBJ2-1 | .
CASSFPGGPQETQYF | TGTGCCAGCAGTTTTCCCGGAGGCCCCCAAGAGACCCAGTACTTC | TRBV28 | many | TRBJ2-5 | .
CASSGEGYGYTF | TGTGCCAGCAGCGGGGAGGGCTATGGCTACACCTTC | TRBV6-6 | many | TRBJ1-2 | .